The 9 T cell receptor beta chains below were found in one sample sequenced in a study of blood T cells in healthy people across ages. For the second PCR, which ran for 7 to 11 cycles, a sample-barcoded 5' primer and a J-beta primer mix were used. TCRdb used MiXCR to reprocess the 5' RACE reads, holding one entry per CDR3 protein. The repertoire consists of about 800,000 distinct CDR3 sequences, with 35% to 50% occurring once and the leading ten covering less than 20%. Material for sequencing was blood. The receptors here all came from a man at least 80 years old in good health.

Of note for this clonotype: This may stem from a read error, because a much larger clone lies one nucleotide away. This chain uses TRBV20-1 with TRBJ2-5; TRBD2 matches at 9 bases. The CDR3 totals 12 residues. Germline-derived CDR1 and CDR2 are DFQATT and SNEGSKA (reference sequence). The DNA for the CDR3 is TGCAGTTCTAGCGGGACACACAATGAGCAGTACTTC. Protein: CSSSGTHNEQYF.

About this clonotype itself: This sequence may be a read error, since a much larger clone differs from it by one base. The CDR3 loop reads CASSLEGTRYF. In nucleotides, the CDR3 is TGCGCCAGCAGCTTGGAGGGGACCCGGTACTTC. The rearrangement links TRBV5-1 to TRBJ2-5, with D possibly called TRBD1 or TRBD2 (5 bases each). This CDR3 has 11 residues. Germline CDR1 SGHRS, CDR2 YFSETQ.

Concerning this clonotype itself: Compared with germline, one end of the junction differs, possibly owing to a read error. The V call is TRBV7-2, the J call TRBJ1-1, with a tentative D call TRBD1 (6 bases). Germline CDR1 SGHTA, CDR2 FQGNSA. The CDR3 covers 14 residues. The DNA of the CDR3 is TGTGCCAGCAGCTTAAACAGGGACGACACTAAAGCTTTCTTT. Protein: CASSLNRDDTKAFF.

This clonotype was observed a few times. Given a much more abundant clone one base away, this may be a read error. Written as DNA, the CDR3 is TGTGCCAGCAGCTTAGTCGGGGTAGGCAATGAGCAGTACTTC. This sequence encodes CASSLVGVGNEQYF. The rearrangement uses TRBV11-3 and TRBJ2-1; D is possibly TRBD2 (5 bases). The end of the DNA is better explained by TRBJ2-7, so the J call may be wrong. Germline V gene lookup returns CDR1 SGHNT and CDR2 YENEEA. This CDR3 region has 14 residues.

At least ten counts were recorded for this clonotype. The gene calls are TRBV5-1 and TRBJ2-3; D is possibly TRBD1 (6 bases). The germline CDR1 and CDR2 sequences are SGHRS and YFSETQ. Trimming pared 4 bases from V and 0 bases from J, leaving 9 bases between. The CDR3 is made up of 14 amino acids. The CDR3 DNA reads TGCGCCAGCAGCGGAACAGGGAGCACAGATACGCAGTATTTT. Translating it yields CASSGTGSTDTQYF.

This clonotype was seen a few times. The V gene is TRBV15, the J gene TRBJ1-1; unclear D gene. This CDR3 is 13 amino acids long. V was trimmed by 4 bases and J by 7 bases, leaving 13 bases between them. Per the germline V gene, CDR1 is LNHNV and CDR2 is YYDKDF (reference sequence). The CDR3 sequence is CATSILRTGEAFF. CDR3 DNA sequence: TGTGCCACCAGCATCCTCAGGACGGGTGAAGCTTTCTTT.

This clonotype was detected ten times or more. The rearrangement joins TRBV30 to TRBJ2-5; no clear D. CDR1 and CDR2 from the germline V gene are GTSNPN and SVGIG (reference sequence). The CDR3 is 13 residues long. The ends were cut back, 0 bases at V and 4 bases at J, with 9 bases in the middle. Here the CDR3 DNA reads TGTGCCTGGAGTGTAAATTCAGGAGAGACCCAGTACTTC. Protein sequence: CAWSVNSGETQYF. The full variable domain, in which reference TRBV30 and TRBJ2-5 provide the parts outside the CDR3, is SQTIHQWPATLVQPVGSPLSLECTVEGTSNPNLYWYRQAAGRGLQLLFYSVGIGQISSEVPQNLSASRPQDRQFILSSKKLLLSDSGFYLCAWSVNSGETQYFGPGTRLLVL.

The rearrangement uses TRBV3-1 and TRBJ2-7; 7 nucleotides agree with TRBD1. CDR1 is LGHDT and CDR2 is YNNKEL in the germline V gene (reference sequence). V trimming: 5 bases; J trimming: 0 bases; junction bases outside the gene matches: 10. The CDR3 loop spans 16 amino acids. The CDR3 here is CASSSLGTDPSYEQYF. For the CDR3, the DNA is TGTGCCAGCAGCTCCCTCGGGACAGATCCCTCCTACGAGCAGTACTTC.

The chain's CDR3 is CASSQVSDINEQFF. As DNA, the CDR3 is TGTGCCAGCAGCCAAGTTTCCGACATCAATGAGCAGTTCTTC. The chain employs TRBV14 and TRBJ2-1; no definite D call. From germline, CDR1 is SGHDN and CDR2 FVKESK. Trimming shortened V by 1 base and J by 6 bases, and 10 bases separated the two germline ends. This CDR3 has 14 residues.